A single sample is the source of the 26 T cell receptor beta chains below, sequenced in a study of T cells in Graves' hyperthyroidism and ophthalmopathy. The TCR beta CDR3 regions underwent amplification using RNA transcripts as the source. RT-PCR in the first round (using the HTBI primer set) targeted the TCR CDR3. TCRdb re-derived calls from the multiplex PCR reads in MiXCR, one entry per CDR3 protein. Of roughly 570,000 distinct CDR3 sequences in the sample, around 45% are singletons; the top ten hold roughly 19%. The source material was peripheral blood or thyroid tissue (not recorded which). These receptors were obtained from an adult woman with Graves' disease, either hyperthyroidism or ophthalmopathy (not recorded which).

The V and J genes are TRBV7-8 and TRBJ2-7; 10 bases align to TRBD1. The CDR3 is 14 residues long. Losses at the gene ends were 5 bases for V and 7 bases for J; bases not matched to a gene: 8. Per the germline V gene, CDR1 is SGHVS and CDR2 is FQNEAQ. CDR3 in amino acids: CASSEGTGAWEQYF. CDR3 nucleotides: TGTGCCAGCAGCGAAGGGACAGGGGCTTGGGAGCAGTACTTC.

This chain joins TRBV5-1 and TRBJ2-5, with a tentative D call TRBD1 (6 bases). The V gene lost 4 bases and the J gene lost 7 bases, with 17 bases spanning the gap. The CDR3 has 14 amino acids. Per the germline V gene, CDR1 is SGHRS and CDR2 is YFSETQ. The CDR3 nucleotides read TGCGCCAGCAGCCCAGGGGTGGGAGAGGGGACCCAGTACTTC. Its translation is CASSPGVGEGTQYF.

This clonotype was detected many times. Written as DNA, the CDR3 is TGTGCCATCAGACAGGGGACCTACGAGCAGTACTTC. Its protein is CAIRQGTYEQYF. The J gene is TRBJ2-7, the V gene TRBV10-3, with 7 bases aligning to TRBD1. V shed 6 bases, J shed 2 bases, and the junction held 1 base outside the gene matches. The germline V gene has CDR1 ENHRY and CDR2 SYGVKD. The CDR3 length is 12 residues.

The chain recombines TRBV12-3 or TRBV12-4 with TRBJ1-6; perhaps TRBD1 as D (5 bases). V was cut by 8 bases and J by 6 bases, with 14 bases left in between. The length of the CDR3 is 14 residues. The CDR3 sequence: CASGVGGGNSPLHF. The CDR3 DNA is TGTGCCAGCGGCGTTGGGGGTGGTAATTCACCCCTCCACTTT.

The chain couples TRBV7-2 to TRBJ2-5, with D tentatively TRBD2 (6 bases). Germline assignment: CDR1 SGHTA and CDR2 FQGNSA. V gave up 4 bases and J gave up 1 base, with 16 bases separating them. CDR3 length equals 16 residues. The CDR3 protein is CASSSRMGGPQETQYF. The DNA of the CDR3 is TGTGCCAGCAGCTCAAGGATGGGGGGACCCCAAGAGACCCAGTACTTC.

This clonotype was counted a few times. The chain employs TRBV10-3 and TRBJ1-2; D not resolved. The V and J ends lost 0 bases and 8 bases respectively, with 10 bases between them. Germline assignment: CDR1 ENHRY and CDR2 SYGVKD. This CDR3 spans 13 amino acids. CDR3 DNA sequence: TGTGCCATCAGTGAGTCGGGAAGGGCCGGCTACACCTTC. This encodes CAISESGRAGYTF.

The chain couples TRBV5-1 to TRBJ2-3; perhaps TRBD1 as D (8 bases). V lost 4 bases and J 4 bases, leaving 16 bases between the germline ends. The CDR3 has 15 residues. Germline lookup yields CDR1 SGHRS and CDR2 YFSETQ. The CDR3 DNA sequence: TGCGCCAGCAGCATTCAGGGGGCGGGGGCAGATACGCAGTATTTT. It encodes CASSIQGAGADTQYF.

In its sample, this clonotype was seen many times. V is TRBV7-9 and J is TRBJ1-2; no reliable D call. CDR1 is SEHNR and CDR2 is FQNEAQ in the germline V gene (reference sequence). The CDR3 extends over 12 amino acids. V shed 1 base and J shed 4 bases, with 4 bases lying between them. The CDR3 reads CASSLDAYGYTF. The CDR3 DNA reads TGTGCCAGCAGCTTAGACGCCTATGGCTACACCTTC.

This chain links TRBV7-9 with TRBJ1-2; D may be TRBD1 (6 bases). V lost 6 bases and J 1 base, leaving 18 bases between the germline ends. Germline V gives CDR1 SEHNR, CDR2 FQNEAQ (reference sequence). This CDR3 spans 16 amino acids. The CDR3 sequence: CASSRPWGAGNYGYTF. CDR3 sequence (DNA): TGTGCCAGCAGTCGCCCTTGGGGGGCTGGTAACTATGGCTACACCTTC. Based on the CDR3 plus reference TRBV7-9 and TRBJ1-2, the full variable domain is DTGVSQNPRHKITKRGQNVTFRCDPISEHNRLYWYRQTLGQGPEFLTYFQNEAQLEKSRLLSDRFSAERPKGSFSTLEIQRTEQGDSAMYLCASSRPWGAGNYGYTFGSGTRLTVV.

The chain has TRBV2 and TRBJ1-2; maybe TRBD1 (6 bases). CDR1 is SNHLY, CDR2 FYNNEI, per germline. This CDR3 is built from 19 residues. V was cut by 3 bases and J by 4 bases, with 27 bases left in between. CDR3 in amino acids: CASSEVRTGGEGDRYGYTF. The DNA for the CDR3 is TGTGCCAGCAGTGAGGTCAGGACCGGGGGCGAGGGGGATCGCTATGGCTACACCTTC.

On this clonotype itself: One junction end disagrees with the germline gene, perhaps due to a read error. This rearrangement joins TRBV5-1 to TRBJ1-1; D gene uncertain. The CDR3 covers 15 residues. CDR1 SGHRS and CDR2 YFSETQ come from the germline V gene. The CDR3 nucleotides are TGCGCCAGCAGCTTGGGGCCCGGGAGGAACACTGGAGCTTTCTTT. Translation gives CASSLGPGRNTGAFF.

This rearrangement joins TRBV20-1 to TRBJ1-1, with D possibly matching TRBD1 (6 bases). The CDR3 is made up of 13 amino acids. V shed 7 bases and J shed 1 base, with 13 bases lying between them. Germline V gene lookup returns CDR1 DFQATT and CDR2 SNEGSKA (reference sequence). The DNA of the CDR3 is TGCAGTGTTTTAGCGGGGGCGAACACTGAAGCTTTCTTT. Translating gives CSVLAGANTEAFF.

The chain employs TRBV15 and TRBJ1-5; D is unresolved. Deletions cut 5 bases from V and 5 bases from J, with 7 bases between. The germline V gene encodes CDR1 LNHNV and CDR2 YYDKDF (reference sequence). The CDR3 is made up of 12 amino acids. CDR3 protein: CATSGSYQPQHF. Written as DNA, the CDR3 is TGTGCCACCAGCGGCAGCTATCAGCCCCAGCATTTT.

This clonotype was seen just once. The V and J genes are TRBV29-1 and TRBJ2-5, with D possibly matching TRBD2 (6 bases). Trimming stripped 7 bases from V and 4 bases from J, with 13 bases between. The CDR3 sequence is 12 residues long. Germline values: CDR1 SQVTM, CDR2 ANQGSEA. The CDR3 DNA reads TGCAGCGGACCCTCGCGGGGAGAGACCCAGTACTTC. The encoded protein is CSGPSRGETQYF.

The genes are TRBV10-3 and TRBJ1-1; TRBD1 is a possible D gene (5 bases). Trimming pared 4 bases from V and 5 bases from J, leaving 17 bases between. Germline lookup yields CDR1 ENHRY and CDR2 SYGVKD. The CDR3 loop spans 15 amino acids. The CDR3 sequence is CAISALRGERTEAFF. The CDR3 coding sequence is TGTGCCATCAGTGCTTTGAGGGGCGAGCGGACTGAAGCTTTCTTT.

At least ten counts were recorded for this clonotype. The V and J genes are TRBV7-2 and TRBJ2-5; unclear D gene. The CDR3 runs 14 residues. Looked up from germline, CDR1 is SGHTA and CDR2 is FQGNSA. Trimming removed 4 bases at V and 3 bases at J, with 12 bases between. As DNA, the CDR3 is TGTGCCAGCAGCTCCACGACCTTAGAAGAGACCCAGTACTTC. Encoded protein: CASSSTTLEETQYF.

This clonotype was counted only a few times. V is TRBV6-5 and J is TRBJ1-2; possibly TRBD1 for D (5 bases). V lost 3 bases and J 3 bases, leaving 20 bases between the germline ends. Germline lookup yields CDR1 MNHEY and CDR2 SVGAGI. The CDR3 length is 17 residues. CDR3 coding DNA: TGTGCCAGCAGTTATGCATCGACAGTACGGAGTGACTATGGCTACACCTTC. It translates to CASSYASTVRSDYGYTF.

This chain connects TRBV11-1 to TRBJ1-5; 8 nucleotides match TRBD1. J gave up 4 bases and V 0 bases, and 5 bases lay outside the gene matches. The CDR3 has 16 residues. Germline loops: CDR1 SGHAT, CDR2 FQDESV (reference sequence). CDR3 amino acids: CASSLARTGPNQPQHF. The CDR3 DNA is TGTGCCAGCAGCTTAGCGCGGACAGGGCCGAATCAGCCCCAGCATTTT.

Concerning this clonotype itself: One end of the junction does not line up with germline, which may come from a read error. The chain is built from TRBV7-9 and TRBJ1-2; D unresolved. The CDR3 extends over 14 amino acids. Germline-derived CDR1 and CDR2 are SEHNR and FQNEAQ (reference sequence). In DNA, the CDR3 is TGCGCCAGCAGCCAAACCGAGCGTAACTATGGCTACACCTTC. This codes for CASSQTERNYGYTF.

This clonotype came up many times. J is TRBJ1-2 and V is TRBV5-8; D ambiguous. The V gene lost 2 bases and the J gene lost 1 base, with 9 bases spanning the gap. Germline V gives CDR1 SGHTS, CDR2 YDEGEE. This CDR3 has 14 amino acids. The CDR3 is CASSFPFDNYGYTF. The DNA for the CDR3 is TGTGCCAGCAGCTTCCCCTTTGATAACTATGGCTACACCTTC.

The chain joins TRBV20-1 to TRBJ2-7; D uncertain. This CDR3 contains 12 residues. The germline CDR1 and CDR2 sequences are DFQATT and SNEGSKA (reference sequence). V was shortened by 7 bases and J by 2 bases, with 12 bases between the two germline ends. The CDR3 sequence is CSGVTGTYEQYF. CDR3 DNA: TGCAGTGGGGTGACGGGCACCTACGAGCAGTACTTC.

The chain recombines TRBV7-9 with TRBJ2-5, with 9 nucleotides matching TRBD2. The DNA matches TRBJ2-1 better at its end, which makes the J call doubtful. Germline values: CDR1 SEHNR, CDR2 FQNEAQ (reference sequence). CDR3 size: 17 residues. The CDR3 spells CASSGRASGTPDNEQFF. CDR3 DNA sequence: TGTGCCAGCAGCGGTAGGGCTAGCGGGACACCAGACAATGAGCAGTTCTTC.

The V gene is TRBV7-8, the J gene TRBJ1-5; unclear D gene. The CDR3 spans 14 residues. Germline CDR1 reads SGHVS; CDR2 reads FQNEAQ. V was shortened by 5 bases and J by 9 bases, with 17 bases between the two germline ends. The CDR3 nucleotides are TGTGCCAGCAGCACCCGGAGGATAAGCGCGCCCCAGCATTTT. Translation gives CASSTRRISAPQHF.

This clonotype occurred many times. This chain connects TRBV5-1 to TRBJ1-5; D gene uncertain. This CDR3 has 13 residues. V lost 5 bases, J lost 1 base, and 7 bases lay in between. Germline V gene sequence: CDR1 SGHRS, CDR2 YFSETQ. The CDR3 DNA sequence: TGCGCCAGCAGGTCGGACAGCAATCAGCCCCAGCATTTT. Translation: CASRSDSNQPQHF.

The chain carries TRBV6-6 and TRBJ1-5, with D possibly being TRBD1 (5 bases). V was pared by 6 bases and J by 0 bases, with 30 bases between. Germline CDR1 MNHNY, CDR2 SVGAGI (reference sequence). The CDR3 spans 21 residues. Written as DNA, the CDR3 is TGTGCCAGCAGCATACCGTCGGGGCAAGGTCAAGAGGTTTATAGCAATCAGCCCCAGCATTTT. This codes for CASSIPSGQGQEVYSNQPQHF.

The chain joins TRBV19 to TRBJ1-5, with D unresolved. The CDR3 loop spans 16 amino acids. Germline-derived CDR1 and CDR2 are LNHDA and SQIVND (reference sequence). V gave up 1 base and J gave up 4 bases, with 14 bases separating them. In nucleotides, the CDR3 is TGTGCCAGTAGTATAGTCTGGGTCAGGCGAAATCAGCCCCAGCATTTT. Its translation: CASSIVWVRRNQPQHF.